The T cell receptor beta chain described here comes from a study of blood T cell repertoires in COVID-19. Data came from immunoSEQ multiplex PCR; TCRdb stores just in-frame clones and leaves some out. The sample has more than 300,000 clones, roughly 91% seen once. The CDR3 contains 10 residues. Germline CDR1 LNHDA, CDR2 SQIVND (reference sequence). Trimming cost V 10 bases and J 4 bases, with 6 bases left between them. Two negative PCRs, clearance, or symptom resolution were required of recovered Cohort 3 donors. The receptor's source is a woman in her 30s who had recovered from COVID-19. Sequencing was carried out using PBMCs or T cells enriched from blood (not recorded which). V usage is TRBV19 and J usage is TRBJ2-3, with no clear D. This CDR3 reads CATRADTQYF. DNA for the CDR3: TGTGCCACCCGAGCAGATACGCAGTATTTT.